This TCR beta chain was captured in a study of blood T cell repertoires in COVID-19. At the level of the study: T cells, B-cell-depleted T cells, or PBMCs provided the cDNA or gDNA that served as material.

As processed by the authors: It was from reference gene primer amplification that nucleated cell counts were estimated. The repertoire was sequenced with immunoSEQ multiplex PCR; TCRdb's copy has only in-frame clones and lacks some. The V and J calls and clone size are taken from that table; D and trimming were inferred from the DNA. The sample gives about 440,000 clones, 70% to 90% of which show up once; roughly 1.9% is in the top ten. CDR1 is LNHDA and CDR2 is SQIVND in the germline V gene (reference sequence). V shed 0 bases and J shed 4 bases, with 7 bases lying between them. This CDR3 region has 14 residues. Participants, about 18 to 90 years old, spanned around 26 US areas. Self-reported history from a screening survey and questionnaire set each donor's cohort.

This receptor was taken from a woman under 30 with acute COVID-19. The J gene is TRBJ1-5, the V gene TRBV19; perhaps TRBD1 as D (5 bases). The sample consisted of PBMCs or T cells enriched from blood (not recorded which). DNA for the CDR3: TGTGCCAGTAGTATAGACGGGGGTAATCAGCCCCAGCATTTT. Protein: CASSIDGGNQPQHF.